This TCR beta chain was captured in a study of graft-versus-host responses after intestinal transplantation. Here immunoSEQ multiplex PCR was the method, and the copy in TCRdb shows in-frame clones only, minus some. The sample lists about 21,000 clones, around 56% occurring once. Responder cells labeled with CFSE (roughly 200,000) were co-plated with irradiated stimulator cells labeled with violet dye (roughly 200,000). The germline V gene has CDR1 MNHNS and CDR2 SASEGT. The CDR3 is 16 residues long. J was trimmed by 0 bases and V by 4 bases; bases with no gene match: 9. The sequencing here drew on alloreactive CD4+ T cells from a mixed lymphocyte reaction culture, taken before intestinal transplant. Noted subset: CFSE-low proliferating T cells sorted from roughly 6-day pre-transplant mixed lymphocyte reaction (GvH or HvG direction). This clonotype originated in a human patient who received an intestinal transplant. The chain combines TRBV6-1 with TRBJ2-7, with 7 positions matching TRBD2. The CDR3 sequence is CASSGGGRVNSYEQYF. The CDR3 nucleotides read TGTGCCAGCAGTGGGGGGGGGAGGGTTAACTCCTACGAGCAGTACTTC.